Below are 25 T cell receptor beta chains sequenced from a single sample in a study of shared clonotypes between healthy human individuals. Using immunoSEQ multiplex PCR, the repertoire was profiled, and TCRdb retains in-frame clones only, with some absent. This table holds roughly 2,000,000 clones, 93% found once. In the naive CD8 group, cells lacked CD45RO and were positively selected for CCR7, so terminally differentiated effector memory CD45RA+ cells were left out. Specimen: naive CD8+ T cells from PBMCs. All receptors come from a man aged 18 to 35 in good health. Some clones in this sample may be carry-over from other donors' samples.

This clone was observed a handful of times. The chain joins TRBV7-8 to TRBJ1-5; D is unclear. This CDR3 is built from 13 residues. Germline V gene sequence: CDR1 SGHVS, CDR2 FQNEAQ. V lost 5 bases and J 9 bases, leaving 14 bases between the germline ends. The CDR3 protein is CASSDGLIGPQHF. DNA for the CDR3: TGTGCCAGCAGCGATGGACTGATAGGGCCCCAGCATTTT.

The chain couples TRBV19 to TRBJ2-3; maybe TRBD2 (5 bases). The germline V and J ends were trimmed by 3 bases and 3 bases, with 13 bases remaining between them. CDR3 length equals 15 residues. Germline CDR1 is LNHDA and CDR2 is SQIVND (reference sequence). This CDR3 is CASSMMFEGTDTQYF. The CDR3 region has the DNA TGTGCCAGTAGTATGATGTTTGAGGGAACAGATACGCAGTATTTT.

V and J are TRBV6-5 and TRBJ1-2; D possibly corresponds to TRBD1 (6 bases). CDR3 length equals 14 residues. From germline, CDR1 is MNHEY and CDR2 SVGAGI. Trimming cost V 2 bases and J 10 bases, with 17 bases left between them. The CDR3 coding sequence is TGTGCCAGCAGTTACGACAGGCGCGGGATTGACTACACCTTC. Its protein product is CASSYDRRGIDYTF.

The chain uses TRBV5-6 and TRBJ2-6; D perhaps matches TRBD2 (5 bases). The CDR3 spans 16 residues. Germline V CDR1 and CDR2: SGHDT, YYEEEE. Trimming removed 0 bases from V and 4 bases from J, with 11 bases in between. The CDR3 sequence is CASSLGPGTGANVLTF. The CDR3 DNA sequence: TGTGCCAGCAGCTTGGGTCCGGGAACCGGGGCCAACGTCCTGACTTTC.

CDR3 nucleotide sequence: TGTGCCAGCAGTTTAGGGTCGGGCACTCTGGGAACTGAAGCTTTCTTT. This sequence encodes CASSLGSGTLGTEAFF. J is TRBJ1-1 and V is TRBV27; no clear D gene. In germline, CDR1 is MNHEY, CDR2 SMNVEV (reference sequence). The CDR3 runs to 16 residues. The V end lost 2 bases, the J end lost 5 bases, and 18 bases lay between the germline ends.

The gene calls are TRBV19 and TRBJ2-1, with TRBD1 matching 8 bases. The CDR3 sequence is 12 residues long. With V trimmed by 8 bases and J by 10 bases, 7 bases remained unmatched. Germline CDR1 is LNHDA and CDR2 is SQIVND (reference sequence). The chain's CDR3 is CASSTGAGEQFF. Here the CDR3 DNA reads TGTGCCAGTTCGACAGGGGCAGGGGAGCAGTTCTTC.

The V and J genes are TRBV4-2 and TRBJ2-7; TRBD2 agrees at 12 bases. The CDR3 covers 13 residues. Germline CDR1 reads LGHNA; CDR2 reads YNFKEQ. V shed 6 bases and J 13 bases; nucleotides not matched to a gene: 10. The CDR3 coding sequence is TGTGCCAGCAGTCAACGGACTAGCGGGGACGTCTACTTC. It encodes CASSQRTSGDVYF.

This clone appeared once. V gene TRBV4-2 combines with J gene TRBJ2-7, with 14 nucleotides matching TRBD2. The germline CDR1 and CDR2 sequences are LGHNA and YNFKEQ. Unmatched junction bases numbered 11, after V lost 1 base and J lost 6 bases. This CDR3 has 18 residues. In nucleotides, the CDR3 is TGTGCCAGCAGCCAAGCGGGGACTAGCGGGAGAATAGGAGGCGAGCAGTACTTC. It translates to CASSQAGTSGRIGGEQYF.

This chain joins TRBV4-2 and TRBJ1-3; D not resolved. Trimming left V 0 bases short and J 0 bases short, with 12 bases between. The CDR3 is made up of 17 amino acids. CDR1 is LGHNA, CDR2 YNFKEQ, per germline. The CDR3 loop reads CASSQDAVTISGNTIYF. CDR3 sequence (DNA): TGTGCCAGCAGCCAAGACGCAGTAACCATCTCTGGAAACACCATATATTTT.

This clone was seen only once. CDR3 in DNA: TGTGCCAGCAGCCACTTCAGCGGCCTTGCCAACGAGCAGTACTTC. Its translation is CASSHFSGLANEQYF. The chain employs TRBV11-2 and TRBJ2-7; a possible D gene is TRBD2 (5 bases). In germline, CDR1 is SGHAT, CDR2 FQNNGV. This CDR3 is built from 15 residues. The V end was cut by 5 bases, the J end by 5 bases, with 19 bases between.

This CDR3 is CALDRGITYEQYF. CDR3 coding DNA: TGTGCCCTAGACAGGGGGATCACCTACGAGCAGTACTTC. The V and J genes are TRBV30 and TRBJ2-7, with 9 bases lining up with TRBD1. Germline-derived CDR1 and CDR2 are GTSNPN and SVGIG (reference sequence). CDR3 length: 13 amino acids. V lost 8 bases to trimming and J lost 2 bases; unmatched junction nucleotides: 7.

The chain has TRBV18 and TRBJ1-1; TRBD1 might be the D (6 bases). The CDR3 sequence is 14 residues long. Germline CDR1 is KGHSH and CDR2 is LQKENI. V gave up 6 bases and J gave up 7 bases, with 18 bases separating them. CDR3: CASSPERGGGEAFF. CDR3 coding DNA: TGTGCCAGCTCCCCGGAGAGGGGAGGGGGTGAAGCTTTCTTT.

The gene calls are TRBV6-6 and TRBJ2-2, with a weak D call TRBD2 (5 bases). Germline CDR1 reads MNHNY; CDR2 reads SVGAGI (reference sequence). V was trimmed by 10 bases and J by 0 bases, leaving 12 bases between them. This CDR3 has 14 residues. CDR3 bases: TGTGCCACCGCAGTAGCGCCGAACACCGGGGAGCTGTTTTTT. Protein sequence: CATAVAPNTGELFF.

This clone showed up just once. As DNA, the CDR3 is TGTGCCAGCAGTTACTCTTTTCTAGCGAAGGCCTACGAGCAGTACTTC. Residues: CASSYSFLAKAYEQYF. The V call is TRBV6-6, the J call TRBJ2-7; tentative D call: TRBD2 (6 bases). This CDR3 is built from 16 residues. V gave up 0 bases and J gave up 2 bases, with 14 bases separating them. The germline gives CDR1 MNHNY, CDR2 SVGAGI (reference sequence).

CDR3 bases: TGTGCTAGTGGTTTGACCCTCGGGACAGGGGAAGAGACCGATACGCAGTATTTT. Translation: CASGLTLGTGEETDTQYF. The chain employs TRBV12-5 and TRBJ2-3, with 10 bases matching TRBD1. The germline CDR1 and CDR2 sequences are LGHNT and FRNRAP. This CDR3 region has 18 residues. The V segment lost 2 bases and the J segment 6 bases; nucleotides outside the gene matches: 14.

The chain carries TRBV7-9 and TRBJ2-2; tentatively, D is TRBD1 (5 bases). With 4 bases removed from V and 7 bases from J, the gap between germline ends came to 10 bases. This CDR3 spans 13 amino acids. Germline CDR1 is SEHNR and CDR2 is FQNEAQ (reference sequence). The CDR3 DNA reads as TGTGCCAGCAGCTCGCAGGGCGGCGGGGAGCTGTTTTTT. It encodes CASSSQGGGELFF.

J is TRBJ2-7 and V is TRBV6-1; D remains unclear. The CDR3 runs to 15 residues. The V gene lost 4 bases and the J gene lost 5 bases, with 18 bases spanning the gap. The germline gives CDR1 MNHNS, CDR2 SASEGT. CDR3 nucleotides: TGTGCCAGCAGTGTCTGGCGGCCAAACGTTAACGAGCAGTACTTC. This translates into CASSVWRPNVNEQYF.

The chain combines TRBV9 with TRBJ2-1; D is unresolved. The ends were cut back, 4 bases at V and 4 bases at J, with 12 bases in the middle. The CDR3 has 14 amino acids. The germline V gene encodes CDR1 SGDLS and CDR2 YYNGEE. The CDR3 DNA sequence: TGTGCCAGCAGCTTGGACGCCAGTTACAATGAGCAGTTCTTC. It translates to CASSLDASYNEQFF. Combining the CDR3 with reference TRBV9 and TRBJ2-1 gives the whole variable domain DSGVTQTPKHLITATGQRVTLRCSPRSGDLSVYWYQQSLDQGLQFLIQYYNGEERAKGNILERFSAQQFPDLHSELNLSSLELGDSALYFCASSLDASYNEQFFGPGTRLTVL.

The chain recombines TRBV7-2 with TRBJ2-7, with 11 bases that match TRBD2. The CDR3 runs 16 residues. From germline, CDR1 is SGHTA and CDR2 FQGNSA. V lost 2 bases and J lost 2; bases outside the gene matches: 5. CDR3 sequence (DNA): TGTGCCAGCAGCTTATATCCTAGCGGGAGGACCTACGAGCAGTACTTC. This translates into CASSLYPSGRTYEQYF.

The rearrangement joins TRBV4-1 to TRBJ1-5; TRBD1 matches at 7 bases. The CDR3 loop spans 19 amino acids. Germline V gene data show CDR1 as MGHRA and CDR2 as YSYEKL. J was trimmed by 0 bases and V by 0 bases; bases with no gene match: 11. CDR3 in amino acids: CASSQDRQGGTYSNQPQHF. Here the CDR3 DNA reads TGCGCCAGCAGCCAAGACCGGCAGGGGGGAACCTATAGCAATCAGCCCCAGCATTTT.

This rearrangement joins TRBV25-1 to TRBJ1-5, with D unresolved. The CDR3 length is 17 residues. Germline loops: CDR1 MGHDK, CDR2 SYGVNS. V lost 6 bases, J lost 0 bases, and 18 bases lay in between. CDR3 nucleotide sequence: TGTGCCAGCAGCGACGGCTCCGCACCTTATAGCAATCAGCCCCAGCATTTT. Its translation: CASSDGSAPYSNQPQHF.

The rearrangement joins TRBV10-3 to TRBJ2-7, with TRBD2 matching over 9 bases. Germline CDR1 and CDR2: ENHRY and SYGVKD. V lost 8 bases, J lost 1 base, and 3 bases stayed unmatched. CDR3 length equals 13 residues. CDR3 coding DNA: TGTGCCATCGAGGCGGGAGGGTCCTACGAGCAGTACTTC. Translated, it gives CAIEAGGSYEQYF.

V is TRBV11-2 and J is TRBJ2-7; the D is unclear. Trimming removed 5 bases at V and 4 bases at J, with 18 bases between. CDR1 is SGHAT, CDR2 FQNNGV, per germline. The CDR3 runs to 15 residues. In nucleotides, the CDR3 is TGTGCCAGCAGCCCGTTCCCGTCTGGAACTTACGAGCAGTACTTC. Its translation is CASSPFPSGTYEQYF.

The CDR3 region has the DNA TGTGCCAGCGCCCCGTCGGGGGTTTCCGGGGAGCTGTTTTTT. Protein: CASAPSGVSGELFF. J is TRBJ2-2 and V is TRBV2, with TRBD2 as a possible D gene (6 bases). CDR1 SNHLY and CDR2 FYNNEI come from the germline V gene. CDR3 length equals 14 residues. The V end lost 8 bases, the J end lost 6 bases, and 16 bases lay between the germline ends.

The V call is TRBV7-9, the J call TRBJ2-5; 7 nucleotides agree with TRBD2. The CDR3 loop spans 13 amino acids. Germline CDR1 is SEHNR and CDR2 is FQNEAQ (reference sequence). With 5 bases clipped from V and 4 bases from J, the junction kept 4 bases outside the gene matches. The CDR3 nucleotides are TGTGCCAGCAGCAGCGGGACCGTAGAGACCCAGTACTTC. As protein: CASSSGTVETQYF.